What follows describes a single TCR beta chain. The germline gives CDR1 LGHDT, CDR2 YNNKEL (reference sequence). This CDR3 is built from 14 residues. V dropped 4 bases and J dropped 3; count of bases not matched to a gene: 5. Authors' methods: Amplifying reference gene primers gave estimates of nucleated cell counts. Clones were read by immunoSEQ multiplex PCR, and TCRdb kept only the in-frame ones, dropping some. V and J calls plus clone size are reproduced from that table; the DNA served to infer D and trimming. The sample contains around 320,000 clones, around 92% of which appear only once. The data were taken from a study of blood T cell repertoires in COVID-19. Study-level background: PBMCs, B-cell-depleted T cells, or T cells were the source of the cDNA or gDNA that made up the material.

Seattle patients were enrolled while actively infected and followed longitudinally. Sequencing was performed on peripheral blood. The sequence derives from a woman aged 30 to 39 with COVID-19, enrolled during active disease. J is TRBJ2-7 and V is TRBV3-1 (or the pseudogene TRBV3-2); TRBD1 matches 8 bases. The CDR3 bases are TGTGCCAGCAGCCCTCGACAGGGGAACTACGAGCAGTACTTC. It is translated as CASSPRQGNYEQYF.